This T cell receptor beta chain was identified during a study of human T cells and chemical hapten exposure. Study background: Yields of TCR per sample differed, chiefly owing to small differences in pooled library volume.

Time point described: healthy volunteer bleed at 2 weeks. It was from unfractionated whole blood that total RNA was extracted. Individual cDNA molecules (in the library) carried attached unique molecular identifiers. TCRdb fed the RACE reads into MiXCR, producing one record per CDR3 protein. This sample has roughly 130,000 distinct CDR3 sequences, with approximately 9.5% found just once. Study-level points and caveats: No alteration of TCRs above 1 in 1000 frequency was seen with DPC sensitization.

This clonotype was seen repeatedly, ten times or more. The antigen remains unidentified. The J segment lost 7 bases and the V segment lost 5 bases, leaving 7 bases of the junction unmatched. This CDR3 has 14 amino acids. CDR1 is LNHNV, CDR2 YYDKDF, per germline (reference sequence). The chain employs TRBV15 and TRBJ1-2; 10 bases are shared with TRBD1. The specimen sequenced was whole blood. The origin of this receptor is a male donor in good health. Some clones in this sample may be carry-over from other donors' samples. DNA for the CDR3: TGTGCCACCAGCCGGGACAGGGGAGGTAGTGGCTACACCTTC. Translated, it gives CATSRDRGGSGYTF.